This T cell receptor (beta chain) was observed in a study of Ad26.COV2.S vaccination and SARS-CoV-2 variants. Study findings and constraints: Breadth and depth estimates from TCRs may understate total T cell responses. Reported post-vaccination CD8+ and CD4+ T cell responses to spike showed substantial breadth.

A word on this clone: The antigen is not known.

TCRdb keeps only in-frame clones here, not all; method: immunoSEQ multiplex PCR. The sample records 300,000 to 450,000 clones, about 92% being singletons. CDR1 is LNHNV, CDR2 YYDKDF, per germline (reference sequence). The CDR3 sequence is 16 residues long. With 1 base removed from V and 1 base from J, the gap between germline ends came to 11 bases. The rearrangement links TRBV15 to TRBJ1-5; unclear D gene. Sample: peripheral blood, taken after recovery from COVID-19. The receptor was derived from a human donor who had recovered from COVID-19. DNA of the CDR3: TGTGCCACCAGCAGAGCCCGGGGATGGAGCAATCAGCCCCAGCATTTT. This sequence encodes CATSRARGWSNQPQHF.